Listed below are T cell receptor beta chains from one sample, sequenced in a study of T cell repertoires in cytomegalovirus infection. These receptors lack a known antigen. Each CDR3 protein gets one entry after TCRdb re-called the reads with MiXCR. The table records around 710,000 distinct CDR3 sequences, around 29% of them present only once. This material consisted of cultured CD8+ T cells from PBMCs, taken from culture after CMV antigen stimulation. All receptors come from a human donor in good health (CMV status not recorded). Some clones in this sample may be carry-over from other donors' samples. The CDR3 runs from the conserved cysteine through the conserved F or W. The D gene is left open where the match is weak. Not all rows give a size; the values are once, few, many and, for expanded clones, a class.

clone size	V gene	J gene	D gene	CDR3 DNA	CDR3 protein
.	TRBV19	TRBJ1-1	.	TGTGCCAGTAATATGTATGGAAACACTGAAGCTTTCTTT	CASNMYGNTEAFF
.	TRBV12-3/TRBV12-4	TRBJ2-5	.	TGTGCCAGCAGTTCCGATCTAGCGGAGACCCAGTACTTC	CASSSDLAETQYF
few	TRBV29-1	TRBJ1-1	.	TGCAGCGTTGAAGAACAAAACACGGTAGCTTTCTTT	CSVEEQNTVAFF
few	TRBV25-1	TRBJ2-5	TRBD1	TGTGCCAGCAGTGAATTCCTAGGGGGCGACGAGACCCAGTACTTC	CASSEFLGGDETQYF
few	TRBV6-2/TRBV6-3	TRBJ1-5	TRBD1	TGTGCCAGCAGTTACTCCGTCAGGGGGCCGTATAGCAATCAGCCCCAGCATTTT	CASSYSVRGPYSNQPQHF
.	TRBV12-3/TRBV12-4	TRBJ2-3	.	TGTGCCAGCAGTCCGTACTGGGGCACAGATACGCAGTATTTT	CASSPYWGTDTQYF
.	TRBV5-5	TRBJ2-1	TRBD2	TGTGCCAGCAGCCCTAGCGGGGGCGCGAATGAGCAGTTCTTC	CASSPSGGANEQFF
few	TRBV12-5	TRBJ1-6	.	TGTGCTAGTGCCTCCGCCCGGACTGACTACCACTTT	CASASARTDYHF
few	TRBV5-1	TRBJ2-3	.	TGCGCCAGCAAAGAGACAGCAGGCACAGATACGCAGTATTTT	CASKETAGTDTQYF
many	TRBV6-5	TRBJ1-2	.	TGTGCCGCCAAGGCAGGCTATGGCTACACCTTC	CAAKAGYGYTF
.	TRBV6-6	TRBJ1-2	.	TGTGCCAGCCATTATTCGGGCTACACCTTC	CASHYSGYTF
few	TRBV20-1	TRBJ2-7	.	TGCAGTGCTAGAGAAGGGCTCCCCCCCTACGAGCAGTACTTC	CSAREGLPPYEQYF
few	TRBV20-1	TRBJ1-2	TRBD1	TGCAGTGCCGGGACAGGCGTATTGAACTATGGCTACACCTTC	CSAGTGVLNYGYTF
.	TRBV9	TRBJ2-1	.	TGTGCCAGCAGCGTTATGCCGCTGGACAGAGGAAACAATGAGCAGTTCTTC	CASSVMPLDRGNNEQFF
.	TRBV19	TRBJ1-5	TRBD1	TGTGCCACTGATGGACAGGGGTTTAATCAGCCCCAGCATTTT	CATDGQGFNQPQHF
.	TRBV19	TRBJ2-7	.	TGTGCCAGTAGTATAGGGGGGCGCAACGAGCAGTACTTC	CASSIGGRNEQYF
.	TRBV7-9	TRBJ2-2	TRBD2	TGTGCCAGCAGCTTACTAGCGGGGGCTTACACCGGGGAGCTGTTTTTT	CASSLLAGAYTGELFF
.	TRBV6-8	TRBJ1-6	.	TGTGCCAGCAGCGGGAGGGGATTCCATAATTCACCCCTCCACTTT	CASSGRGFHNSPLHF
.	TRBV6-2/TRBV6-3	TRBJ2-1	.	TGTGCCAGCAGTTACCCCCCGTACAATGAGCAGTTCTTC	CASSYPPYNEQFF
.	TRBV7-6	TRBJ2-5	.	TGTGCCAGCAGCTCCACGAGGGGGGCTGGGGAGACCCAGTACTTC	CASSSTRGAGETQYF
.	TRBV27	TRBJ1-3	.	TGTGCCAGCAGTTTAATGATGAACTCTGGAAACACCATATATTTT	CASSLMMNSGNTIYF
few	TRBV27	TRBJ2-1	TRBD2	TGTGCCAGCAGTTTTTTGCTAGCGGGGGCCCTGACAAACAATGAGCAGTTCTTC	CASSFLLAGALTNNEQFF
few	TRBV19	TRBJ1-1	.	TGTGCCAGTAGTGCCCCCGGGGGGAACACTGAAGCTTTCTTT	CASSAPGGNTEAFF
few	TRBV6-2/TRBV6-3	TRBJ1-2	.	TGTGCCAGCAGTACACTCCGGGACGATCTGCTCTATGGCTACACCTTC	CASSTLRDDLLYGYTF
few	TRBV6-1	TRBJ2-3	.	TGTGCCAGCAGCGGGGGATTGAGAGGCACAGATACGCAGTATTTT	CASSGGLRGTDTQYF
few	TRBV27	TRBJ1-3	.	TGTGCCAGCGCGGAATGGGACTCTGGAAACACCATATATTTT	CASAEWDSGNTIYF
.	TRBV7-2	TRBJ1-6	.	TGTGCCAGCAGCTTAGGGGGGGGCTACTATAATTCACCCCTCCACTTT	CASSLGGGYYNSPLHF
few	TRBV12-3/TRBV12-4	TRBJ2-2	TRBD2	TGTGCCAGCAGTCCGGTAGCGGGCACCGGGGAGCTGTTTTTT	CASSPVAGTGELFF
few	TRBV27	TRBJ1-6	TRBD1	TGTGCCAGCAGATTCGGGACAGATAATTCACCCCTCCACTTT	CASRFGTDNSPLHF
.	TRBV20-1	TRBJ2-7	.	TGCAGTGCCGCGGAGGGGGACCTATACGAGCAGTACTTC	CSAAEGDLYEQYF
few	TRBV5-6	TRBJ1-1	.	TGTGCCAGCAGCTTGGGTGCTACCGCGGGCACTGAAGCTTTCTTT	CASSLGATAGTEAFF
few	TRBV10-2	TRBJ1-2	TRBD1	TGCGCCAGCACTGGGACAGGGAATGGCTACACCTTC	CASTGTGNGYTF
few	TRBV12-3/TRBV12-4	TRBJ2-1	TRBD1	TGTGCCAGTTCGGACAGGGGCAATGAGCAGTTCTTC	CASSDRGNEQFF
.	TRBV27	TRBJ1-4	.	TGTGCCAGCAGTTTATGGGCAGGGTCGGATGAAAAACTGTTTTTT	CASSLWAGSDEKLFF
many	TRBV2	TRBJ1-2	TRBD1	TGTGCCAGCAGTGAAAGTTGGGACAGTAACTATGGCTACACCTTC	CASSESWDSNYGYTF
.	TRBV6-5	TRBJ2-3	.	TGTGCCAGCAGTTTCCAAGCGAGGGGGACAGATACGCAGTATTTT	CASSFQARGTDTQYF
.	TRBV7-9	TRBJ2-3	.	TGTGCCAGCAGTTTTACTTCGGCCACAGATACGCAGTATTTT	CASSFTSATDTQYF
.	TRBV27	TRBJ2-5	.	TGTGCCAGCAGTTTAAGAAAGGGCCAAGAGACCCAGTACTTC	CASSLRKGQETQYF
.	TRBV6-8	TRBJ2-3	.	TGTGCCAGCAGTTACTCGTACCTAGCGGATACGCAGTATTTT	CASSYSYLADTQYF
.	TRBV27	TRBJ2-7	.	TGTGCCACACGCGGTAACTCTGAGCGGGCCAACCCGTACGAGCAGTACTTC	CATRGNSERANPYEQYF
.	TRBV6-1	TRBJ1-4	.	TGTGCCAGCAGTTTCCGTGGACAGTCTAATGAAAAACTGTTTTTT	CASSFRGQSNEKLFF
.	TRBV3-1	TRBJ2-1	TRBD1	TGTGCCAGCAGCCAAGATGTTGTGGACAGGGCTTACAATGAGCAGTTCTTC	CASSQDVVDRAYNEQFF
.	TRBV27	TRBJ1-5	.	TGTGCCAGCAAGGGGGGTGAGAATCAGCCCCAGCATTTT	CASKGGENQPQHF
few	TRBV27	TRBJ1-5	.	TGTGCCAGCAGCCTCGATCCTATGCAGCCCCAGCATTTT	CASSLDPMQPQHF
many	TRBV9	TRBJ2-2	.	TGTGCCAGCAGCGCCGGGACCGAGGATACCGGGGAGCTGTTTTTT	CASSAGTEDTGELFF
few	TRBV7-6	TRBJ1-2	.	TGTGCCAGCAGCTCGTCAACCGGAGGGAGGTCGTTACCCGGATTGGACTATGGCTACACCTTC	CASSSSTGGRSLPGLDYGYTF
.	TRBV4-1	TRBJ2-5	.	TGCGCCAGCAGCTCCGTGGACGGCCCTCAAGAGACCCAGTACTTC	CASSSVDGPQETQYF
few	TRBV5-1	TRBJ2-3	.	TGCGCCAGCAGCTTGGGAGAAGGGGACACAGATACGCAGTATTTT	CASSLGEGDTDTQYF
few	TRBV19	TRBJ2-1	.	TGTGCCAGTAGCATCAGCGCGAGCTCCTACAATGAGCAGTTCTTC	CASSISASSYNEQFF
.	TRBV19	TRBJ1-1	.	TGTGCCACAGGTGTTCTGGGGGGCGGGAGCACTGAAGCTTTCTTT	CATGVLGGGSTEAFF
few	TRBV29-1	TRBJ1-1	TRBD1	TGCAGCGTTGAAGATCTTATACAGGGGGCCGAAGCTTTCTTT	CSVEDLIQGAEAFF
few	TRBV7-9	TRBJ1-2	TRBD1	TGTGCCAGCGGACTAACACGGGACAGTGAAATTGATGGCTACACCTTC	CASGLTRDSEIDGYTF
few	TRBV6-6	TRBJ1-2	.	TGTGCCAGCAGTTACTTTCAGGAGGGCTACACCTTC	CASSYFQEGYTF
many	TRBV12-3/TRBV12-4	TRBJ1-2	.	TGTGCCAGCAGTTTAGGCGGGGGTCATGGCTACACCTTC	CASSLGGGHGYTF
few	TRBV7-9	TRBJ2-2	TRBD2	TGTGCCAGCACCCCCCCGGGGGGGGGAAACACCGGGGAGCTGTTTTTT	CASTPPGGGNTGELFF
many	TRBV6-6	TRBJ2-1	TRBD2	TGTGCCAGCAGTTACAACGAGCGGGGAAGCTCCTACAATGAGCAGTTCTTC	CASSYNERGSSYNEQFF
many	TRBV7-2	TRBJ2-5	TRBD1	TGTGCCAGCAGCTGGGACAGGGGAGGGGAGACCCAGTACTTC	CASSWDRGGETQYF
few	TRBV28	TRBJ2-2	.	TGTGCCAGCAGTTACCCCAGTCCCGGGCAGGGGAACACCGGGGAGCTGTTTTTT	CASSYPSPGQGNTGELFF
many	TRBV12-3/TRBV12-4	TRBJ2-3	.	TGTGCCAGCAGTTCAGATACGCAGTATTTT	CASSSDTQYF
few	TRBV7-8	TRBJ2-1	.	TGTGCCAGCATCCAGGGGGGGGGGGAAAATGAGCAGTTCTTC	CASIQGGGENEQFF